This TCR beta chain was obtained from a study of cytotoxic CD8 clonotypes in ibrutinib-treated CLL (dated by TCRdb to about 2021). Turning to the overall study: The cohort included about 15 treatment-naive and 11 relapsed/refractory patients; 17 were IGHV unmutated. Responses were partial in around 25 patients and complete in 2; after median approximately 69 months follow-up, about 15 stayed in remission and some twelve progressed. Response samples were obtained after a median of around eleven months of treatment, with a range of roughly 6 to 40 months. Samples averaged 255,043 productive templates and 94,082 productive rearrangements. Of the 85 to 90 participants in the trial, 25 to 30 had longitudinal samples available. Cryopreserved peripheral blood mononuclear cells were collected before treatment, at response, and at either disease progression or sustained remission. Patients were still on ibrutinib when every remission and progressive disease sample was collected. Beyond this particular receptor, the publication reports: At baseline, clonality was higher than in age-matched healthy donors and showed a strong correlation with circulating CD8+ T-cell counts. Public clonotypes were rare and either shrank or stayed stable during treatment, and the rise in clonality at ibrutinib response reflected expansion of private clonotypes. Clonality rose at ibrutinib response, remained stable during sustained remission, and dropped back toward baseline at progression. Sampling times were not matched between sustained-remission and progressing patients, and lymph node repertoires were not studied.

The sample's time point label, decoded: around 2 years on ibrutinib. For TCR beta library preparation, roughly 2 micrograms of genomic DNA was extracted from cryopreserved PBMCs. Longitudinal blood samples from CLL patients on ibrutinib monotherapy were analyzed using high-throughput TCR beta sequencing. The patients were enrolled in a single-center, open-label phase 2 trial of ibrutinib monotherapy. On a MiSeq, deep resolution sequencing aimed for a depth between 1 in 1 million and 1 in 200,000 T cells, with each clonotype covered around 9.2x on average. The immunoSEQ hsTCRB Kit was used to generate the TCR beta libraries. Turning to the authors' computational methods: ImmunoSEQ Data Assistant and ImmunoSEQ Analyzer were used for data analysis, and V, D and J genes were assigned according to IMGT definitions. Clonality was computed as one minus normalized Shannon entropy of productive rearrangement frequencies, ranging from 0 to 1. Public clonotype analysis was restricted to overrepresented clonotypes comprising at least 0.05% of each patient's repertoire. About a dozen age-matched healthy donor repertoires from immuneACCESS served as clonality controls. Held by TCRdb, this immuneACCESS table contains in-frame sequences only and omits some clones. Under half of the omission traces to an unresolved V gene where checked; the cause of the rest is unknown. The V and J calls and clone size come from that table; D and trimming were worked out from the DNA. A total of 150,000 or so clones appear in this sample, about 84% of them only once. About 4.5% of the sample is taken by the ten largest.

This clone was seen more than once but under ten times. The specificity of this receptor is unknown. One base away there is no much larger clone; base qualities are not given. V lost 8 bases and J lost 4 bases, and the count of bases not matched to a germline gene is 13. Reading from cysteine to phenylalanine, the CDR3 counts 15 amino acids. CDR3 DNA is the only sequence kept; it has 45 bases, read in frame from the first base. The CDR1 and CDR2 encoded by the germline V gene (reference sequence) are LNHDA and SQIVND. The rearranged segments are TRBV19 and TRBJ1-2, with 7 junctional bases fitting TRBD1. Here the sequenced sample was PBMCs, taken after 24 months of ibrutinib treatment. This TCR was recovered from a human donor with chronic lymphocytic leukemia. The bases are TGTGCCAGTTCCACCTGGACAGGATGGGGCTATGGCTACACCTTC. Translated, this is CASSTWTGWGYGYTF.